This T cell receptor (beta chain) is from a study of T cell repertoires in cytomegalovirus infection. Study context: Public TCR beta signatures provided an indication of both CMV infection and a matching HLA type. General study results and limits: The response measured ex vivo was dominated by TCR beta clonotypes (HLA-C-restricted and CMV-specific). Based on cumulative public TCR beta family frequency, carriers of CMV plus the relevant HLA were identified.

TCRdb used MiXCR to reprocess the reads, holding one entry per CDR3 protein. The sample has fewer than 550,000 distinct CDR3 sequences, roughly 31% seen once. The CDR3 covers 15 residues. Germline assignment: CDR1 SGHNT and CDR2 YYREEE (reference sequence). V lost 4 bases and J lost 0, with 12 bases in between. Notes on this clonotype: As yet, its antigen is unknown.

The chain uses TRBV5-4 and TRBJ2-3; tentative D call: TRBD2 (6 bases). The sample was PBMCs. This TCR was sampled from a human donor in good health (CMV status not recorded). Some clones in this sample may be carry-over from other donors' samples. The CDR3 nucleotides read TGTGCCAGCAGCCGTGGGGGGAAGAGCACAGATACGCAGTATTTT. Amino acid sequence: CASSRGGKSTDTQYF.